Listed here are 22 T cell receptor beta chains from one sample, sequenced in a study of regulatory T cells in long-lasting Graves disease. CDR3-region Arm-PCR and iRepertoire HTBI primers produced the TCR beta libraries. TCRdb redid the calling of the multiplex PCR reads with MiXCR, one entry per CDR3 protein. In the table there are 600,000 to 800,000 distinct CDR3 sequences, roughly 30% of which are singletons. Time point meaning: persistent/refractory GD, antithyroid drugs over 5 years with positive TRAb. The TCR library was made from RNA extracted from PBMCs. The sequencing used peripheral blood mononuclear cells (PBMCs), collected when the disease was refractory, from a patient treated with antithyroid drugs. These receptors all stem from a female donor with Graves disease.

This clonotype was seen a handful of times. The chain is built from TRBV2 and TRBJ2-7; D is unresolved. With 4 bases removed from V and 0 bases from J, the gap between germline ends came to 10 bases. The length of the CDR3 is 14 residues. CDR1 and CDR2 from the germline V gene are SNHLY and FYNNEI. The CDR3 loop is CASSAVTSSYEQYF. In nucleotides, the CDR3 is TGTGCCAGCAGTGCCGTTACGAGCTCCTACGAGCAGTACTTC.

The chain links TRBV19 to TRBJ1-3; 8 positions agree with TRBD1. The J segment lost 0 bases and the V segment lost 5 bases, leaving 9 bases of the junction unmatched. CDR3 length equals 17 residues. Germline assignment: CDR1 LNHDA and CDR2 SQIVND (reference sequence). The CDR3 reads CASSFSRDRRSGNTIYF. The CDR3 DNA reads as TGTGCCAGTAGTTTCTCTCGGGACAGGCGCTCTGGAAACACCATATATTTT.

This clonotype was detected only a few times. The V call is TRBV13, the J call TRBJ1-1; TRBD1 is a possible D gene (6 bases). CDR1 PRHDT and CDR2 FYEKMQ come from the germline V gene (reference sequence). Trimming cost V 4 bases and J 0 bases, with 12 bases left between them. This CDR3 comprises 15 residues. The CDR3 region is CASSSGQIMNTEAFF. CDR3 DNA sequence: TGTGCCAGCAGCTCTGGACAGATCATGAACACTGAAGCTTTCTTT.

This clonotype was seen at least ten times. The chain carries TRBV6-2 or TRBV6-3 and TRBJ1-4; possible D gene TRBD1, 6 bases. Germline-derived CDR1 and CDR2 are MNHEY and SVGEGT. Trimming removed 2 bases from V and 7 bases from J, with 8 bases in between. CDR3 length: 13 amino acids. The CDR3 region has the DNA TGTGCCAGCAGTTACAGAGGGGGTGAAAAACTGTTTTTT. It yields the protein CASSYRGGEKLFF.

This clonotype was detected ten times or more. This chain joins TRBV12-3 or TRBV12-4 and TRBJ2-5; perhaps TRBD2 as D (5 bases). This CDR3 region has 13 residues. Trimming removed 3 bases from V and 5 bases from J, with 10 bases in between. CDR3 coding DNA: TGTGCCAGCAGTTTCGGATGGGAGGAGACCCAGTACTTC. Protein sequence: CASSFGWEETQYF.

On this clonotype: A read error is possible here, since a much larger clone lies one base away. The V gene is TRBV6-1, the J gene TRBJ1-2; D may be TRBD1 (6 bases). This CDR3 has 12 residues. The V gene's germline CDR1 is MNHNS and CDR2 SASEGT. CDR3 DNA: TGTGCCGGCAGTGGGGGGCACTATGGCTACACCTTC. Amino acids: CAGSGGHYGYTF.

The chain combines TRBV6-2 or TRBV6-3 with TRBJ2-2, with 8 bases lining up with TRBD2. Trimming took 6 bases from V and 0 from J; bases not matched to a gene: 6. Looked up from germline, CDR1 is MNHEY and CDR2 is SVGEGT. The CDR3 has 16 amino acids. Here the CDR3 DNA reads TGTGCCAGCAGGGACCTCGGGGGGGCGAACACCGGGGAGCTGTTTTTT. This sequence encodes CASRDLGGANTGELFF.

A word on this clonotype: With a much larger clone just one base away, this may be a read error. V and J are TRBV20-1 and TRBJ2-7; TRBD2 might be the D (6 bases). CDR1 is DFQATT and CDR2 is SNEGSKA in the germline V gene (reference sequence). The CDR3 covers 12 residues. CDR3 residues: CSAGPRGNEQCF. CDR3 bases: TGCAGTGCTGGCCCTCGGGGGAACGAGCAGTGCTTC.

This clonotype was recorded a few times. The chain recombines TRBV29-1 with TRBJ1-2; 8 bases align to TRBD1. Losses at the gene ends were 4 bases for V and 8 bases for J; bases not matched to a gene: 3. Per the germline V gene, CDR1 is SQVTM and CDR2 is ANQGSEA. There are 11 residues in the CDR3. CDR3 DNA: TGCAGCGTTGGGACAGGGCAAGGCTACACCTTC. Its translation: CSVGTGQGYTF.

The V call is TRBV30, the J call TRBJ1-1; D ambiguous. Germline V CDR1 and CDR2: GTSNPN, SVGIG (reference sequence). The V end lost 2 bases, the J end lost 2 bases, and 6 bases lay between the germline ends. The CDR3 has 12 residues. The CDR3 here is CAWSKINTEAFF. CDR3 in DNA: TGTGCCTGGAGTAAAATAAACACTGAAGCTTTCTTT.

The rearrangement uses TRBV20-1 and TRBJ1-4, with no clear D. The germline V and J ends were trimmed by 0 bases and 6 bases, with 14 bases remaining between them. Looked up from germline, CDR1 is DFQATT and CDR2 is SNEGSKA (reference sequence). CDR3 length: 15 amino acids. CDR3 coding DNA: TGCAGTGCTAGAGATAGCGAGGGTGCGGATGAAAAACTGTTTTTT. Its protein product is CSARDSEGADEKLFF.

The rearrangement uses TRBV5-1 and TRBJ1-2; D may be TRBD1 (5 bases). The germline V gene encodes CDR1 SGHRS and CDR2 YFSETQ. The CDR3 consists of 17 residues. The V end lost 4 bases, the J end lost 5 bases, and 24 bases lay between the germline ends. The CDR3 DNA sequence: TGCGCCAGCAGCCTTGGGACGGCGGAGCTACTATGGTATGGCTACACCTTC. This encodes CASSLGTAELLWYGYTF.

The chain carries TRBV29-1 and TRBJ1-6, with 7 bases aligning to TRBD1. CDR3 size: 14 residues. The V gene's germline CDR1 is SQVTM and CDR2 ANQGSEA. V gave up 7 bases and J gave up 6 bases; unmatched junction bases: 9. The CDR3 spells CSARSGTANSPLHF. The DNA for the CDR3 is TGCAGCGCCCGAAGTGGGACAGCTAATTCACCCCTCCACTTT.

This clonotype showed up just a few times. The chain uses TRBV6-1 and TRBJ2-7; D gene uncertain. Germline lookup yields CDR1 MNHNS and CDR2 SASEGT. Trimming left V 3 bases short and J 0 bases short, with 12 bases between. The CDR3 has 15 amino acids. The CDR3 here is CASSDVLGTSYEQYF. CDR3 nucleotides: TGTGCCAGCAGTGACGTCCTGGGAACCTCCTACGAGCAGTACTTC.

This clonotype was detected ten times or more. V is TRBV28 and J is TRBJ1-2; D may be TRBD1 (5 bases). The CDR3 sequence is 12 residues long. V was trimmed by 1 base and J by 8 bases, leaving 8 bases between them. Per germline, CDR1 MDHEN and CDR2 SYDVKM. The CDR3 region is CASSLSQGGYTF. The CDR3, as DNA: TGTGCCAGCAGTTTATCCCAGGGCGGCTACACCTTC.

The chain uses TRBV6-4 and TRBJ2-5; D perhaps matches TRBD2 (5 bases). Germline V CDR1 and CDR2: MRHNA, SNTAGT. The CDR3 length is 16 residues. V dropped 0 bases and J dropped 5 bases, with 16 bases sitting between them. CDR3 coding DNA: TGTGCCAGCAGTGACTCGTTCGGGGATTTGGGCGAGACCCAGTACTTC. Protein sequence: CASSDSFGDLGETQYF.

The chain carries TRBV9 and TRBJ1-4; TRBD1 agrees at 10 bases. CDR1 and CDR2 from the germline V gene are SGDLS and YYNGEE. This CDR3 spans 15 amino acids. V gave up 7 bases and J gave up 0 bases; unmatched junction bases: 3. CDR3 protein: CASGTGVSTNEKLFF. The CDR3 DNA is TGTGCCAGCGGGACAGGGGTATCAACTAATGAAAAACTGTTTTTT.

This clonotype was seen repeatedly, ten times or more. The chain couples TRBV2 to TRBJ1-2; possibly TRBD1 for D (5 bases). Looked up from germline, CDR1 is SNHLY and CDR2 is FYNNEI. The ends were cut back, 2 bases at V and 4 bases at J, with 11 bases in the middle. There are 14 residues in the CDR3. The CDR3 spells CASSEMVQGYGYTF. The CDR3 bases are TGTGCCAGCAGTGAAATGGTTCAGGGCTATGGCTACACCTTC. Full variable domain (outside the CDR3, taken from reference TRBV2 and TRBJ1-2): EPEVTQTPSHQVTQMGQEVILRCVPISNHLYFYWYRQILGQKVEFLVSFYNNEISEKSEIFDDQFSVERPDGSNFTLKIRSTKLEDSAMYFCASSEMVQGYGYTFGSGTRLTVV.

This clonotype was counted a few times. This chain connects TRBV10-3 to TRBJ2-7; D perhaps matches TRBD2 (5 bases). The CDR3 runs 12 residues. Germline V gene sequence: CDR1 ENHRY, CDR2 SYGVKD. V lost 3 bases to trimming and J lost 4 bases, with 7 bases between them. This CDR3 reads CAISDSGYEQYF. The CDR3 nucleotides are TGTGCCATCAGTGATTCGGGATACGAGCAGTACTTC.

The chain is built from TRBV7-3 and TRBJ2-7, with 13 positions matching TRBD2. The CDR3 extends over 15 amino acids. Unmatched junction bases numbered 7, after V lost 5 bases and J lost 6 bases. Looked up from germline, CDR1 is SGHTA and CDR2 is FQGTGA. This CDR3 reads CASSPGLAGAVEQYF. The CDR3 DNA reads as TGTGCCAGCAGCCCCGGACTAGCGGGAGCGGTCGAGCAGTACTTC.

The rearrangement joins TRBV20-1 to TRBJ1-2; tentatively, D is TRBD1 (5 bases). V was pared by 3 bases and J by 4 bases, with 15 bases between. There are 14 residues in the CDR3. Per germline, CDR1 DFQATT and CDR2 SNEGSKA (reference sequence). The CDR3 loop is CSASVTAVIYGYTF. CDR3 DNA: TGCAGTGCTAGTGTGACAGCAGTAATCTATGGCTACACCTTC.

The CDR3 nucleotides are TGTGCCAACCTCCGGGAAGGGGTTCGCGTCAGGGCCCAGTACTTC. It codes for CANLREGVRVRAQYF. This chain connects TRBV27 to TRBJ2-5, with D perhaps matching TRBD1 or TRBD2 (5 bases each). The CDR3 covers 15 residues. The ends were cut back, 10 bases at V and 9 bases at J, with 27 bases in the middle. Germline values: CDR1 MNHEY, CDR2 SMNVEV (reference sequence).